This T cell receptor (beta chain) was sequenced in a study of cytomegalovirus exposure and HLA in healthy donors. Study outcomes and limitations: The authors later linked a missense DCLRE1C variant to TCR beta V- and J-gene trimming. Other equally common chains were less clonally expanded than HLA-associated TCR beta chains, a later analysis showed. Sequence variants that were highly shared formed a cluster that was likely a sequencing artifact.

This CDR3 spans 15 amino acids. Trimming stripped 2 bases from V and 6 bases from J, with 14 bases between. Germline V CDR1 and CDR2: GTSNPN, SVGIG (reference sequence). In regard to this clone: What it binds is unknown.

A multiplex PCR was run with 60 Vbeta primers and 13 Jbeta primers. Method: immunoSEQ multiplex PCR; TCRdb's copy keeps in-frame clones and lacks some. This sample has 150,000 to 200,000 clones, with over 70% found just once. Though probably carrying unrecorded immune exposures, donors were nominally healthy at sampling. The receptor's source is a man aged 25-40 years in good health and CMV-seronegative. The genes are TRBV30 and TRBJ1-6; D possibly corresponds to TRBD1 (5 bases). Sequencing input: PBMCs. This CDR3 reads CAWSPMDTSNSPLHF. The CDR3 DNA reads TGTGCCTGGAGTCCGATGGACACGTCTAATTCACCCCTCCACTTT.